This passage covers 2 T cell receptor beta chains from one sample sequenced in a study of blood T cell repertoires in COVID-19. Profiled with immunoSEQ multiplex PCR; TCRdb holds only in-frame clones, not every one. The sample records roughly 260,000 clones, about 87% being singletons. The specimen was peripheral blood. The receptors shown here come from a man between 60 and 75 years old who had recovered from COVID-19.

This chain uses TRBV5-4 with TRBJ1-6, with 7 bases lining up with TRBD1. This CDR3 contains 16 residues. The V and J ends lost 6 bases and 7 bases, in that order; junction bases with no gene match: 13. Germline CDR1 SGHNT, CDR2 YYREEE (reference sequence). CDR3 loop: CASTQTGTVPNSPLHF. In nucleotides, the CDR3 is TGTGCCAGCACCCAGACAGGGACGGTTCCCAATTCACCCCTCCACTTT. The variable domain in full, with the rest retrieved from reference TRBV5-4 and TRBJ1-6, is ETGVTQSPTHLIKTRGQQVTLRCSSQSGHNTVSWYQQALGQGPQFIFQYYREEENGRGNFPPRFSGLQFPNYSSELNVNALELDDSALYLCASTQTGTVPNSPLHFGNGTRLTVT.

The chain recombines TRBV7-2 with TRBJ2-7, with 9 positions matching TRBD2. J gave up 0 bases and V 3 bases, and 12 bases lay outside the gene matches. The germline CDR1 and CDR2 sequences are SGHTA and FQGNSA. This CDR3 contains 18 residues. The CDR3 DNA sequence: TGTGCCAGCAGCTTCGGGGGCGCGCGGGGGGGCCTCTCCTACGAGCAGTACTTC. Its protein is CASSFGGARGGLSYEQYF. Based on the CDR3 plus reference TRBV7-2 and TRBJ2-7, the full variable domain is GAGVSQSPSNKVTEKGKDVELRCDPISGHTALYWYRQSLGQGLEFLIYFQGNSAPDKSGLPSDRFSAERTGGSVSTLTIQRTQQEDSAVYLCASSFGGARGGLSYEQYFGPGTRLTVT.